What follows are 29 T cell receptor beta chains derived from one specimen sequenced in a study of T cell repertoires in cytomegalovirus infection. A single record per CDR3 protein comes from TCRdb applying MiXCR to the reads. The sample contains around 900,000 distinct CDR3 sequences, under 40% of which appear only once. These TCRs' antigens remain unknown. Specimen: cultured CD8+ T cells from PBMCs, collected from culture after CMV antigen stimulation. These receptors were taken from a human donor in good health (CMV status not recorded). Some clones in this sample may be carry-over from other donors' samples.

The chain links TRBV5-8 to TRBJ2-5; perhaps TRBD1 as D (6 bases). Germline V gene sequence: CDR1 SGHTS, CDR2 YDEGEE. Trimming left V 2 bases short and J 5 bases short, with 13 bases between. The CDR3 has 14 amino acids. The CDR3 DNA reads TGTGCCAGCAGCTTTGCAGGGGATCTCGAGACCCAGTACTTC. Translating gives CASSFAGDLETQYF.

This clonotype was picked up a small number of times. The V call is TRBV11-1, the J call TRBJ2-1; D is possibly TRBD2 (5 bases). The CDR3 covers 13 residues. The V end was cut by 5 bases, the J end by 6 bases, with 11 bases between. The germline gives CDR1 SGHAT, CDR2 FQDESV (reference sequence). CDR3 loop: CASSASGGNEQFF. CDR3 nucleotides: TGTGCCAGCAGCGCTAGTGGAGGCAATGAGCAGTTCTTC.

A note on this clonotype: A much larger clonotype is one base distant, so this may be a read error. The J gene is TRBJ2-3, the V gene TRBV19; D is unresolved. Germline CDR1 reads LNHDA; CDR2 reads SQIVND (reference sequence). The V end lost 3 bases, the J end lost 0 bases, and 4 bases lay between the germline ends. There are 13 residues in the CDR3. CDR3 in amino acids: CASSMDSTDTQYF. DNA of the CDR3: TGTGCCAGTAGTATGGACAGCACAGATACGCAGTATTTT.

This clonotype occurred many times. The chain joins TRBV4-2 to TRBJ2-3, with D maybe TRBD2 (6 bases). V dropped 1 base and J dropped 6 bases, with 20 bases sitting between them. The length of the CDR3 is 17 residues. Looked up from germline, CDR1 is LGHNA and CDR2 is YNFKEQ. CDR3 protein: CASSQGRGDRRGDTQYF. The DNA of the CDR3 is TGTGCCAGCAGCCAAGGGAGGGGAGACAGAAGAGGGGATACGCAGTATTTT.

This clonotype came up many times. V is TRBV7-2 and J is TRBJ2-7; D might be TRBD1 (6 bases). This CDR3 is 14 amino acids long. Trimming cost V 5 bases and J 0 bases, with 11 bases left between them. Germline-derived CDR1 and CDR2 are SGHTA and FQGNSA. Written as DNA, the CDR3 is TGTGCCAGCAGCGGACACAGGGACTCCTACGAGCAGTACGTC. Its translation is CASSGHRDSYEQYV.

The chain recombines TRBV10-3 with TRBJ2-3; D is possibly TRBD2 (6 bases). The CDR3 runs 16 residues. The ends were cut back, 6 bases at V and 6 bases at J, with 22 bases in the middle. Germline lookup yields CDR1 ENHRY and CDR2 SYGVKD. CDR3 bases: TGTGCCATCAGGGTACTCAGGGCCACGGGGGTGGATACGCAGTATTTT. It codes for CAIRVLRATGVDTQYF.

This clonotype was seen a few times. J is TRBJ2-7 and V is TRBV7-4, with 14 bases aligning to TRBD2. With 5 bases clipped from V and 0 bases from J, the junction kept 15 bases outside the gene matches. The germline V gene has CDR1 SGHVT and CDR2 SQSDAQ. CDR3 size: 20 residues. CDR3 sequence: CASSTLAGLAGGLSSYEQYF. The CDR3 coding sequence is TGTGCCAGCAGCACGCTCGCTGGACTAGCGGGGGGCCTGAGCTCCTACGAGCAGTACTTC.

The rearrangement links TRBV4-1 to TRBJ1-5; D unresolved. The CDR3 has 14 residues. V was shortened by 4 bases and J by 4 bases, with 11 bases between the two germline ends. The germline V gene has CDR1 MGHRA and CDR2 YSYEKL. The CDR3 DNA reads as TGCGCCAGCAGCCTGTCGGTCCAAAATCAGCCCCAGCATTTT. Translation: CASSLSVQNQPQHF.

This clonotype appeared many times. V and J are TRBV27 and TRBJ1-1; D possibly corresponds to TRBD1 (5 bases). CDR3 length: 16 residues. The germline V gene encodes CDR1 MNHEY and CDR2 SMNVEV (reference sequence). V gave up 6 bases and J gave up 0 bases, with 17 bases separating them. CDR3 in amino acids: CASSPSRGTMNTEAFF. As DNA, the CDR3 is TGTGCCAGCAGCCCCTCCCGGGGGACCATGAACACTGAAGCTTTCTTT.

The genes are TRBV19 and TRBJ1-1; perhaps TRBD1 as D (6 bases). Per the germline V gene, CDR1 is LNHDA and CDR2 is SQIVND (reference sequence). The CDR3 covers 14 residues. Between the trimmed V and J ends, which lost 5 bases and 1 base, there was a span of 11 bases. In DNA form, the CDR3 reads TGTGCCAGTAGTGACGGGACATCGAACACTGAAGCTTTCTTT. It encodes CASSDGTSNTEAFF.

This clonotype was seen a handful of times. V and J are TRBV2 and TRBJ2-1; no definite D call. This CDR3 has 10 residues. Germline CDR1 is SNHLY and CDR2 is FYNNEI. V was cut by 2 bases and J by 8 bases, with 1 base left in between. The CDR3 DNA reads TGTGCCAGCAGTGAATATGAGCAGTTCTTC. It codes for CASSEYEQFF.

The V and J genes are TRBV15 and TRBJ1-1, with D possibly being TRBD1 (6 bases). CDR3 length equals 19 residues. V lost 0 bases to trimming and J lost 0 bases, with 20 bases between them. Looked up from germline, CDR1 is LNHNV and CDR2 is YYDKDF (reference sequence). The CDR3 nucleotides are TGTGCCACCAGCAGAGATCGGGGGCAGACAATTAGTTTGAACACTGAAGCTTTCTTT. Amino acids: CATSRDRGQTISLNTEAFF.

This clonotype was picked up a small number of times. J is TRBJ1-1 and V is TRBV7-9; D not resolved. CDR3 length equals 14 residues. Germline loops: CDR1 SEHNR, CDR2 FQNEAQ (reference sequence). The V end was cut by 8 bases, the J end by 4 bases, with 17 bases between. CDR3 amino acids: CASVGTATGTEAFF. In nucleotides, the CDR3 is TGTGCCAGCGTGGGAACGGCGACGGGCACTGAAGCTTTCTTT.

This clonotype was recorded a few times. DNA for the CDR3: TGTGCCAGCAGACTCATAGGAGGGCGCAATCAGCCCCAGCATTTT. The encoded protein is CASRLIGGRNQPQHF. The chain couples TRBV27 to TRBJ1-5; D gene unclear. V was cut by 6 bases and J by 2 bases, with 14 bases left in between. This CDR3 spans 15 amino acids. Germline CDR1 is MNHEY and CDR2 is SMNVEV (reference sequence).

This clonotype was seen repeatedly, ten times or more. This chain links TRBV7-9 with TRBJ2-4, with 7 positions matching TRBD1. The length of the CDR3 is 16 residues. CDR1 SEHNR and CDR2 FQNEAQ come from the germline V gene (reference sequence). V gave up 5 bases and J gave up 0 bases; unmatched junction bases: 7. The CDR3 coding sequence is TGTGCCAGCAGCCCAGTACAGGGGCTAGCCAAAAACATTCAGTACTTC. Translated: CASSPVQGLAKNIQYF.

This clonotype was seen at least ten times. The genes are TRBV7-3 and TRBJ2-3; 8 bases align to TRBD2. This CDR3 comprises 14 residues. V lost 5 bases, J lost 3 bases, and 4 bases stayed unmatched. CDR1 is SGHTA, CDR2 FQGTGA, per germline. CDR3: CASSEGGGTDTQYF. CDR3 coding DNA: TGTGCCAGCAGCGAGGGCGGGGGGACAGATACGCAGTATTTT.

The J gene is TRBJ2-7, the V gene TRBV29-1; no clear D. Trimming stripped 6 bases from V and 4 bases from J, with 16 bases between. The V gene's germline CDR1 is SQVTM and CDR2 ANQGSEA. The length of the CDR3 is 13 residues. The CDR3 sequence: CSVRTPSSYEQYF. The CDR3 DNA follows: TGCAGCGTCCGGACCCCGTCCTCTTACGAGCAGTACTTC.

This clonotype was seen a few times. The rearrangement links TRBV12-3 or TRBV12-4 to TRBJ2-3; maybe TRBD1 (6 bases). V lost 6 bases to trimming and J lost 3 bases, with 13 bases between them. The CDR3 runs to 14 residues. As DNA, the CDR3 is TGTGCCAGCAGCAGGGACATACCTACAGATACGCAGTATTTT. Its protein product is CASSRDIPTDTQYF.

The chain combines TRBV20-1 with TRBJ2-1; D may be TRBD2 (6 bases). V gave up 5 bases and J gave up 0 bases, with 8 bases separating them. This CDR3 is 13 amino acids long. CDR1 is DFQATT and CDR2 is SNEGSKA in the germline V gene (reference sequence). The CDR3 DNA reads as TGCAGTGCTCGGGAGAGCTCCTACAATGAGCAGTTCTTC. Its protein product is CSARESSYNEQFF.

V gene TRBV4-1 combines with J gene TRBJ1-2, with D maybe TRBD1 (5 bases). The CDR3 length is 18 residues. Germline CDR1 and CDR2: MGHRA and YSYEKL. V gave up 0 bases and J gave up 6 bases, with 23 bases separating them. The CDR3 sequence is CASSQDPPLEQETDGYTF. CDR3 nucleotides: TGCGCCAGCAGCCAAGACCCACCTTTAGAACAGGAGACGGATGGCTACACCTTC.

V usage is TRBV6-1 and J usage is TRBJ1-1; TRBD1 agrees at 11 bases. Trimming took 4 bases from V and 2 from J; bases not matched to a gene: 6. The CDR3 contains 16 residues. The germline V gene encodes CDR1 MNHNS and CDR2 SASEGT. The CDR3 region is CASSGWTGGRNTEAFF. CDR3 bases: TGTGCCAGCAGTGGATGGACAGGGGGCCGAAACACTGAAGCTTTCTTT.

This clonotype was observed at least ten times. This sequence joins TRBV11-1 and TRBJ2-1; D possibly matches TRBD1 or TRBD2 (5 bases each). CDR1 is SGHAT, CDR2 FQDESV, per germline (reference sequence). V was shortened by 0 bases and J by 4 bases, with 19 bases between the two germline ends. CDR3 size: 18 residues. Here the CDR3 reads CASSLALPGREDYNEQFF. CDR3 nucleotides: TGTGCCAGCAGCTTAGCCTTACCGGGACGGGAAGATTACAATGAGCAGTTCTTC.

This clonotype was seen a handful of times. The chain links TRBV6-6 to TRBJ2-1, with TRBD1 matching over 8 bases. The CDR3 contains 15 residues. Germline values: CDR1 MNHNY, CDR2 SVGAGI (reference sequence). J was trimmed by 8 bases and V by 6 bases; bases with no gene match: 12. As DNA, the CDR3 is TGTGCCAGCAGACGCCCGGGACAGGCAAACGATGAGCAGTTCTTC. Its translation: CASRRPGQANDEQFF.

This clonotype was detected only a few times. This chain connects TRBV19 to TRBJ2-1; possible D gene TRBD2, 6 bases. V gave up 3 bases and J gave up 2 bases, with 11 bases separating them. This CDR3 has 15 residues. From germline, CDR1 is LNHDA and CDR2 SQIVND (reference sequence). The CDR3 protein is CASSIGGSPYNEQFF. Here the CDR3 DNA reads TGTGCCAGTAGTATTGGGGGGTCCCCCTACAATGAGCAGTTCTTC.

This chain uses TRBV4-3 with TRBJ2-3, with D perhaps matching TRBD1 (5 bases). The CDR3 contains 16 residues. V was trimmed by 0 bases and J by 2 bases, leaving 12 bases between them. CDR1 is LGHNA, CDR2 YSLEER, per germline. The DNA for the CDR3 is TGCGCCAGCAGCCAAGAAATGAAACAGGTCACAGATACGCAGTATTTT. It yields the protein CASSQEMKQVTDTQYF.

The rearrangement joins TRBV2 to TRBJ2-1; D remains ambiguous. V lost 4 bases, J lost 3 bases, and 10 bases lay in between. Germline CDR1 SNHLY, CDR2 FYNNEI. The CDR3 has 14 amino acids. DNA of the CDR3: TGTGCCAGCAGTGGTGGGAACTACTACAATGAGCAGTTCTTC. It yields the protein CASSGGNYYNEQFF.

This clonotype has at least ten counts. The V call is TRBV12-3 or TRBV12-4, the J call TRBJ2-2; D is perhaps TRBD2 (6 bases). Trimming left V 7 bases short and J 3 bases short, with 12 bases between. The CDR3 spans 14 residues. The CDR3 here is CASIPWGDTGELFF. The CDR3 DNA sequence: TGTGCCAGCATACCGTGGGGGGACACCGGGGAGCTGTTTTTT.

The rearrangement uses TRBV7-6 and TRBJ2-3; tentatively, D is TRBD1 (6 bases). Germline V gene sequence: CDR1 SGHVS, CDR2 FNYEAQ. The CDR3 is 17 amino acids. Trimming stripped 2 bases from V and 6 bases from J, with 21 bases between. This CDR3 reads CASSLLSPGTPQDTQYF. CDR3 sequence (DNA): TGTGCCAGCAGCTTATTGTCGCCTGGGACACCTCAGGATACGCAGTATTTT.

This clonotype was observed a handful of times. The rearrangement joins TRBV19 to TRBJ1-2, with D unresolved. V was cut by 6 bases and J by 2 bases, with 22 bases left in between. The CDR3 loop spans 17 amino acids. Germline V gene lookup returns CDR1 LNHDA and CDR2 SQIVND (reference sequence). The CDR3 DNA reads TGTGCCAGTAGATTAGGAGGCTGGATGGCGGAAAACTATGGCTACACCTTC. Its protein product is CASRLGGWMAENYGYTF.